This is a list of T cell receptor beta chains from one sample in a study of control samples from healthy donors and cancer patients. Repertoires were generated with immunoSEQ multiplex PCR, while TCRdb's copy carries only in-frame clones and drops some. The sample includes 130,000 or so clones, about nine tenths seen only once; the top ten take 2.1%. The sample consisted of blood. The receptors shown here come from a woman between 50 and 59 years old in good health. The CDR3 runs from the conserved cysteine through the conserved F or W. A D gene is named only where the DNA matches it firmly. A row's size may be missing; if present it is once, few, many or a size class.

clone_size: -; j_call: TRBJ2-7; d_call: TRBD2; v_call: TRBV6-5; cdr3_aa: CASTKRLADNYEQYF; cdr3_nt: TGTGCCAGCACAAAAAGACTAGCGGACAACTACGAGCAGTACTTC
clone_size: -; j_call: TRBJ1-2; d_call: -; v_call: TRBV19; cdr3_aa: CASGGDFYGYTF; cdr3_nt: TGTGCCAGTGGGGGGGATTTCTATGGCTACACCTTC
clone_size: -; j_call: TRBJ2-1; d_call: TRBD2; v_call: TRBV5-1; cdr3_aa: CASSMTSSGAHEQFF; cdr3_nt: TGCGCCAGCAGCATGACAAGTAGCGGGGCTCATGAGCAGTTCTTC
clone_size: -; j_call: TRBJ1-2; d_call: -; v_call: TRBV5-1; cdr3_aa: CASSPDPDRYGYTF; cdr3_nt: TGCGCCAGCAGCCCAGACCCCGACAGGTATGGCTACACCTTC
clone_size: -; j_call: TRBJ1-2; d_call: -; v_call: TRBV5-8; cdr3_aa: CASSLGGYTF; cdr3_nt: TGTGCCAGCAGCTTGGGAGGCTACACCTTC
clone_size: -; j_call: TRBJ2-7; d_call: -; v_call: TRBV7-8; cdr3_aa: CASSLGHRTNYEQYF; cdr3_nt: TGTGCCAGCAGCCTCGGACACCGCACGAATTACGAGCAGTACTTC
clone_size: -; j_call: TRBJ1-4; d_call: -; v_call: TRBV11-2; cdr3_aa: CASSLGTVKTGGEKLFF; cdr3_nt: TGTGCCAGCAGCTTAGGGACAGTGAAAACGGGGGGTGAAAAACTGTTTTTT
clone_size: -; j_call: TRBJ2-7; d_call: TRBD2; v_call: TRBV3-1/TRBV3-2; cdr3_aa: CASSPRGLAGTYEQYF; cdr3_nt: TGTGCCAGCAGCCCGAGAGGCCTAGCGGGGACCTACGAGCAGTACTTC
clone_size: -; j_call: TRBJ1-1; d_call: -; v_call: TRBV6-1; cdr3_aa: CASSELGPAENTEAFF; cdr3_nt: TGTGCCAGCAGTGAATTGGGTCCGGCCGAGAACACTGAAGCTTTCTTT
clone_size: -; j_call: TRBJ1-1; d_call: -; v_call: TRBV19; cdr3_aa: CASSIDHSRTTEAFF; cdr3_nt: TGTGCCAGTAGTATAGATCACAGTCGGACCACTGAAGCTTTCTTT
clone_size: -; j_call: TRBJ2-1; d_call: TRBD2; v_call: TRBV6-5; cdr3_aa: CASSPPRGAYNEQFF; cdr3_nt: TGTGCCAGCAGTCCCCCCCGGGGGGCCTACAATGAGCAGTTCTTC
clone_size: -; j_call: TRBJ2-3; d_call: TRBD2; v_call: TRBV2; cdr3_aa: CASSEGLLAGGSTDTQYF; cdr3_nt: TGTGCCAGCAGTGAAGGCCTCCTAGCGGGGGGCTCCACAGATACGCAGTATTTT
clone_size: -; j_call: TRBJ1-6; d_call: -; v_call: TRBV19; cdr3_aa: CASSRGYSPLHF; cdr3_nt: TGTGCCAGTAGTAGGGGATATTCACCCCTCCACTTT
clone_size: -; j_call: TRBJ1-2; d_call: -; v_call: TRBV19; cdr3_aa: CATLSGDYGYTF; cdr3_nt: TGTGCCACCCTCTCCGGGGACTATGGCTACACCTTC
clone_size: few; j_call: TRBJ2-7; d_call: -; v_call: TRBV16; cdr3_aa: CASSQSRQGRRGSSYEQYF; cdr3_nt: TGTGCCAGCAGCCAATCCCGGCAGGGTCGGCGTGGAAGCTCCTACGAGCAGTACTTC
clone_size: -; j_call: TRBJ2-7; d_call: -; v_call: TRBV30; cdr3_aa: CAWSVGGTSYEQYF; cdr3_nt: TGTGCCTGGAGTGTAGGGGGAACCTCCTACGAGCAGTACTTC
clone_size: -; j_call: TRBJ1-2; d_call: -; v_call: TRBV19; cdr3_aa: CASSMRGDGYTF; cdr3_nt: TGTGCCAGTAGTATGCGGGGGGATGGCTACACCTTC
clone_size: -; j_call: TRBJ1-1; d_call: TRBD1; v_call: TRBV6-5; cdr3_aa: CASTEGQGPSKGFF; cdr3_nt: TGTGCCAGCACCGAAGGACAGGGGCCGTCGAAGGGTTTCTTT
clone_size: -; j_call: TRBJ2-7; d_call: -; v_call: TRBV28; cdr3_aa: CASSYGSTYYEQYF; cdr3_nt: TGTGCCAGCAGCTATGGTTCCACCTACTACGAGCAGTACTTC
clone_size: -; j_call: TRBJ1-1; d_call: -; v_call: TRBV10-1; cdr3_aa: CASRAGGSNTEAFF; cdr3_nt: TGCGCCAGCAGGGCCGGGGGTTCGAACACTGAAGCTTTCTTT
clone_size: -; j_call: TRBJ1-2; d_call: -; v_call: TRBV19; cdr3_aa: CASTPAALRWGYTF; cdr3_nt: TGTGCCAGTACACCCGCGGCTCTCCGATGGGGCTACACCTTC
clone_size: -; j_call: TRBJ1-5; d_call: -; v_call: TRBV18; cdr3_aa: CASSPSMDQPQHF; cdr3_nt: TGTGCCAGCTCACCCTCTATGGATCAGCCCCAGCATTTT